Following are 4 T cell receptor beta chains from one sample sequenced in a study of human T cells and chemical hapten exposure. TCRdb fed the RACE reads into MiXCR, producing one record per CDR3 protein. There are over 55,000 distinct CDR3 sequences in the sample; over 8.5% occur only once, and approximately 1.5% lies in the top ten. Regarding time point: patch test 3, about 24 weeks after DPC sensitization. Treatment here: therapeutic diphenylcyclopropenone sensitization with weekly scalp DPC. Source: whole blood, taken in connection with sensitization to the hapten diphenylcyclopropenone (DPC). These receptors were taken from a woman aged 45-65 years with alopecia areata. Some clones in this sample may be carry-over from other donors' samples.

This clonotype was seen a handful of times. The chain is built from TRBV21-1 and TRBJ2-3; no check of the table's D call, TRBD2, against the DNA was made. TRBV21-1 is a documented pseudogene. This CDR3 contains 16 residues. The DNA of the CDR3 is TGTGCCAGCAGCAAAGTGAAGCGGACTAGCACAGATACGCAGTATTTT. Translating gives CASSKVKRTSTDTQYF.

This clonotype was recorded many times. The chain is built from TRBV28 and TRBJ2-1; D might be TRBD2 (6 bases). This CDR3 region has 12 residues. In germline, CDR1 is MDHEN, CDR2 SYDVKM. CDR3 nucleotide sequence: TGTGCAGCACAGGAGGGCTCCAATGAGCAGTTCTTC. It specifies CAAQEGSNEQFF.

A few counts support this clonotype. V and J are TRBV6-5 and TRBJ2-3; perhaps TRBD1 as D (5 bases). Between the trimmed V and J ends, which lost 0 bases and 1 base, there was a span of 8 bases. Germline CDR1 and CDR2: MNHEY and SVGAGI. The CDR3 is 15 residues long. The CDR3 spells CASSYSTARTDTQYF. CDR3 DNA: TGTGCCAGCAGTTACTCGACAGCCCGCACAGATACGCAGTATTTT.

This clonotype was counted between two and nine times. The V gene is TRBV11-3, the J gene TRBJ2-7; D might be TRBD1 (5 bases). Deletions cut 5 bases from V and 2 bases from J, with 16 bases between. Germline CDR1 SGHNT, CDR2 YENEEA. CDR3 length equals 15 residues. The CDR3 region is CASSERSDSPYEQYF. DNA for the CDR3: TGTGCCAGCAGCGAACGAAGCGACAGCCCCTACGAGCAGTACTTC.